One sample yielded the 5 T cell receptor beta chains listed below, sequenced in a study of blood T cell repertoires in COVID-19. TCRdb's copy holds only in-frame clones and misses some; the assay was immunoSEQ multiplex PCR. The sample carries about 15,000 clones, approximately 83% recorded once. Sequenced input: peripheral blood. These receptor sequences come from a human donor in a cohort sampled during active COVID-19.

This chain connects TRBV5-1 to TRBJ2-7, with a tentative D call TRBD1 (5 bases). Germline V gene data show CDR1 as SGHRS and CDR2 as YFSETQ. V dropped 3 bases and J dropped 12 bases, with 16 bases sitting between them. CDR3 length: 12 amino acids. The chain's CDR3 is CASSYNQQEMYF. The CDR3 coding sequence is TGCGCCAGCAGCTACAATCAACAGGAGATGTACTTC. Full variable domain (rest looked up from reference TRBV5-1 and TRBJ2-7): KAGVTQTPRYLIKTRGQQVTLSCSPISGHRSVSWYQQTPGQGLQFLFEYFSETQRNKGNFPGRFSGRQFSNSRSEMNVSTLELGDSALYLCASSYNQQEMYFGPGTRLTVT.

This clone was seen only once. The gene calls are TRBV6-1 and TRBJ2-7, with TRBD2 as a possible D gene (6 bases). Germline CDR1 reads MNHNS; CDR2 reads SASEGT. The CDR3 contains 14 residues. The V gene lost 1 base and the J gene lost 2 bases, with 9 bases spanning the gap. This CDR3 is CASSEEEGTYEQYF. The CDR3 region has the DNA TGTGCCAGCAGTGAAGAGGAGGGAACCTACGAGCAGTACTTC.

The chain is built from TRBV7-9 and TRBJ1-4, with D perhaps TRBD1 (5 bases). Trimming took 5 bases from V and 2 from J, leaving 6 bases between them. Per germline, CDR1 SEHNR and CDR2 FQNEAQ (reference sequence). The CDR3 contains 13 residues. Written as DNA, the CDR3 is TGTGCCAGCAGCCGGGGGACTAATGAAAAACTGTTTTTT. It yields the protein CASSRGTNEKLFF.

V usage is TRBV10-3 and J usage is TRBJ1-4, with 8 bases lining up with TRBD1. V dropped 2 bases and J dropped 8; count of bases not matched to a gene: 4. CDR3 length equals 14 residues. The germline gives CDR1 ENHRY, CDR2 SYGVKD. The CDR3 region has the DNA TGTGCCATCAGTGAGGGACAGGGTCTCGAAAAACTGTTTTTT. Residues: CAISEGQGLEKLFF.

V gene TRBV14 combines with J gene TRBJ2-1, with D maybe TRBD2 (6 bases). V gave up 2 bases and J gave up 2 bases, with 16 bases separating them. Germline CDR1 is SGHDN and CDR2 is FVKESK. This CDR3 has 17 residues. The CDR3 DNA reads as TGTGCCAGCAGCCAACTGGGACTTCTAAGGCCCTACAATGAGCAGTTCTTC. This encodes CASSQLGLLRPYNEQFF.